These 15 T cell receptor beta chains originate from one sample sequenced in a study of shared clonotypes between healthy human individuals. TCRdb's copy holds only in-frame clones and misses some; the assay was immunoSEQ multiplex PCR. The sample has about 380,000 clones, around 96% seen once. Specimen: memory CD8+ T cells sorted from blood. Specified subset: CD45RO+ cells pooled with CCR7-negative TemRA cells. These receptors originate from a man aged 25-40 years in good health.

This chain uses TRBV19 with TRBJ2-7; D is possibly TRBD1 (7 bases). Germline loops: CDR1 LNHDA, CDR2 SQIVND (reference sequence). The ends were cut back, 3 bases at V and 1 base at J, with 13 bases in the middle. This CDR3 comprises 15 residues. The CDR3 coding sequence is TGTGCCAGTAGTATGGTACAGGGGAGGTCCTACGAGCAGTACTTC. Translating gives CASSMVQGRSYEQYF.

The CDR3 sequence: CAIRNLDGTTYEQYF. The CDR3 DNA follows: TGTGCCATCAGAAACTTGGACGGAACCACCTACGAGCAGTACTTC. This chain uses TRBV10-3 with TRBJ2-7, with D hard to call. The V gene's germline CDR1 is ENHRY and CDR2 SYGVKD. CDR3 length equals 15 residues. Trimming stripped 6 bases from V and 2 bases from J, with 17 bases between.

This chain connects TRBV18 to TRBJ2-7; 8 bases are a match to TRBD1. The CDR3 has 15 amino acids. The germline CDR1 and CDR2 sequences are KGHSH and LQKENI. The V segment lost 3 bases and the J segment 3 bases; nucleotides outside the gene matches: 7. The CDR3 DNA reads as TGTGCCAGCTCACCGTCGGCAGGGGGCGGCTACGAGCAGTACTTC. This gives the protein CASSPSAGGGYEQYF.

The rearrangement uses TRBV30 and TRBJ2-3; D gene unclear. The V end was cut by 2 bases, the J end by 4 bases, with 16 bases between. Germline V gene lookup returns CDR1 GTSNPN and CDR2 SVGIG (reference sequence). CDR3 length: 15 residues. CDR3 protein: CAWSPLPRQADTQYF. The CDR3 nucleotides read TGTGCCTGGAGTCCCCTCCCCCGCCAGGCAGATACGCAGTATTTT. The entire variable domain, with the rest obtained from reference TRBV30 and TRBJ2-3, is as follows: SQTIHQWPATLVQPVGSPLSLECTVEGTSNPNLYWYRQAAGRGLQLLFYSVGIGQISSEVPQNLSASRPQDRQFILSSKKLLLSDSGFYLCAWSPLPRQADTQYFGPGTRLTVL.

This chain uses TRBV6-1 with TRBJ1-3, with no clear D. Trimming removed 5 bases from V and 8 bases from J, with 10 bases in between. CDR1 and CDR2 from the germline V gene are MNHNS and SASEGT. The CDR3 totals 12 residues. The CDR3 DNA follows: TGTGCCAGCAGTTCCCGTCCGTACACCATATATTTT. It yields the protein CASSSRPYTIYF.

Concerning this clone itself: At one of its ends the junction is not consistent with the germline gene, which may arise from a read error. The chain is built from TRBV4-2 and TRBJ2-2; 8 bases fit TRBD1. The V gene's germline CDR1 is LGHNA and CDR2 YNFKEQ. The CDR3 is 15 amino acids. CDR3 sequence (DNA): TGTGCCAGCAGTCAAGACAGGGGATGGACCGGGGAGCTGTTTTTT. This translates into CASSQDRGWTGELFF.

The rearrangement joins TRBV7-9 to TRBJ2-3; the match to TRBD2 covers 13 bases. The CDR3 has 15 residues. Per germline, CDR1 SEHNR and CDR2 FQNEAQ (reference sequence). V trimming: 3 bases; J trimming: 3 bases; junction bases outside the gene matches: 0. Here the CDR3 reads CASSLTSGRTDTQYF. For the CDR3, the DNA is TGTGCCAGCAGCTTGACTAGCGGGAGGACAGATACGCAGTATTTT.

This clone was detected once. The chain combines TRBV28 with TRBJ2-5; D may be TRBD1 (6 bases). The CDR3 is made up of 14 amino acids. The germline V gene has CDR1 MDHEN and CDR2 SYDVKM. V dropped 4 bases and J dropped 3 bases, with 12 bases sitting between them. CDR3 residues: CASSYTGQKETQYF. The CDR3 nucleotides are TGTGCCAGCAGTTACACCGGACAGAAAGAGACCCAGTACTTC.

Comments on this clone: Different DNA sequences within this sample yield the same CDR3. The chain has TRBV30 and TRBJ1-1; the D is unclear. V gave up 0 bases and J gave up 1 base, with 6 bases separating them. CDR1 GTSNPN and CDR2 SVGIG come from the germline V gene (reference sequence). This CDR3 contains 13 residues. CDR3 protein: CAWSVRQNTEAFF. CDR3 sequence (DNA): TGTGCCTGGAGTGTAAGACAGAACACTGAAGCTTTCTTT.

The chain uses TRBV11-2 and TRBJ2-1; 11 nucleotides line up with TRBD1. The V gene's germline CDR1 is SGHAT and CDR2 FQNNGV. With V trimmed by 1 base and J by 6 bases, 11 bases remained unmatched. The CDR3 has 18 amino acids. In DNA form, the CDR3 reads TGTGCCAGCAGCTTAGCCCAGGCCTGGGACAGGGGGTTCAATGAGCAGTTCTTC. Protein: CASSLAQAWDRGFNEQFF. The whole variable domain, filled in from reference TRBV11-2 and TRBJ2-1, reads EAGVAQSPRYKIIEKRQSVAFWCNPISGHATLYWYQQILGQGPKLLIQFQNNGVVDDSQLPKDRFSAERLKGVDSTLKIQPAKLEDSAVYLCASSLAQAWDRGFNEQFFGPGTRLTVL.

Concerning this clone itself: Distinct nucleotide sequences in the sample also encode this CDR3. This chain connects TRBV29-1 to TRBJ1-5, with 10 bases aligning to TRBD1. Germline V CDR1 and CDR2: SQVTM, ANQGSEA. The junction had 1 base not matched to a gene; V was cut back by 6 bases and J by 5 bases. CDR3 size: 12 residues. This CDR3 reads CSVGTGDQPQHF. The DNA of the CDR3 is TGCAGCGTAGGGACAGGGGATCAGCCCCAGCATTTT.

The chain combines TRBV29-1 with TRBJ2-7, with D perhaps matching TRBD1 or TRBD2 (5 bases each). The CDR3 loop spans 14 amino acids. Between the trimmed V and J ends, which lost 2 bases and 1 base, there was a span of 12 bases. CDR1 SQVTM and CDR2 ANQGSEA come from the germline V gene. CDR3 sequence reads: CSVELGGGSYEQYF. The CDR3 DNA is TGCAGCGTTGAACTTGGTGGGGGTTCCTACGAGCAGTACTTC.

The chain carries TRBV13 and TRBJ2-1, with 10 bases matching TRBD1. CDR3 size: 16 residues. V dropped 4 bases and J dropped 10; count of bases not matched to a gene: 13. Per germline, CDR1 PRHDT and CDR2 FYEKMQ (reference sequence). The CDR3 loop reads CASSSPTGTGDGEQFF. The CDR3 nucleotides read TGTGCCAGCAGCTCCCCCACCGGGACAGGGGATGGGGAGCAGTTCTTC.

The chain employs TRBV4-2 and TRBJ2-7, with D maybe TRBD2 (6 bases). With 0 bases removed from V and 5 bases from J, the gap between germline ends came to 8 bases. Germline lookup yields CDR1 LGHNA and CDR2 YNFKEQ. CDR3 size: 13 residues. DNA of the CDR3: TGTGCCAGCAGCCAAGAGGCGGGAAACGAGCAGTACTTC. Translation gives CASSQEAGNEQYF.

J is TRBJ1-4 and V is TRBV5-6, with D maybe TRBD1 (5 bases). The CDR3 is 13 amino acids. Trimming cost V 4 bases and J 8 bases, with 12 bases left between them. Germline loops: CDR1 SGHDT, CDR2 YYEEEE. The CDR3 DNA sequence: TGTGCCAGCAGCCGCCGGGGGGAGGAAAAACTGTTTTTT. Amino acid sequence: CASSRRGEEKLFF.